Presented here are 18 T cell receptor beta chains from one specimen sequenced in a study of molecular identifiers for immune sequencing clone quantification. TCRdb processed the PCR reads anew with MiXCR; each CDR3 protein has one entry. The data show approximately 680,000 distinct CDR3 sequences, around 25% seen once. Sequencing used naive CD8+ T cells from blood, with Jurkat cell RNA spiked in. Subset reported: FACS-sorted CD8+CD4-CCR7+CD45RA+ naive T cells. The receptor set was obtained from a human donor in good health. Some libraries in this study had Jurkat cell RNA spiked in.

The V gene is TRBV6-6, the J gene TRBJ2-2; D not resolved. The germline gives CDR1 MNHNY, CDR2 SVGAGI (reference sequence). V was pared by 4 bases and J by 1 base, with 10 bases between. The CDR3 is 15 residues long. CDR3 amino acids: CASSWQPVNTGELFF. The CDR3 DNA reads TGTGCCAGCAGTTGGCAGCCCGTGAACACCGGGGAGCTGTTTTTT.

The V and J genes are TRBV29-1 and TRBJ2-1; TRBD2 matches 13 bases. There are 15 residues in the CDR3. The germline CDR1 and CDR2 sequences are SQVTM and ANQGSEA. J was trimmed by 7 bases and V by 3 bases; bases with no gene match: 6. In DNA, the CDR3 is TGCAGCGTTGAGACCGGGACTAGCGGGATTAATGAGCAGTTCTTC. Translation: CSVETGTSGINEQFF.

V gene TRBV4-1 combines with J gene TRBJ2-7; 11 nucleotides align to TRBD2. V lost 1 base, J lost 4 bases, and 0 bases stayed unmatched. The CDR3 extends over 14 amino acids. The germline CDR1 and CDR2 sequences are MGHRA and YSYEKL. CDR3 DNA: TGCGCCAGCAGCCAAGTAGCGGGAGGGTACGAGCAGTACTTC. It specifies CASSQVAGGYEQYF.

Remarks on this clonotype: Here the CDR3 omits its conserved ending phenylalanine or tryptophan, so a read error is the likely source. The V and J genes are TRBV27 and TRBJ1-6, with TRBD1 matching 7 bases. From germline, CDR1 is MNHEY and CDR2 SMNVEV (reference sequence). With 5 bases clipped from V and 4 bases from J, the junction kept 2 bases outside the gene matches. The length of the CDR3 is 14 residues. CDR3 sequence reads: CASSLQGYNSPLHY. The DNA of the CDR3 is TGTGCCAGCAGTCTACAGGGGTATAATTCACCCCTCCACTAT.

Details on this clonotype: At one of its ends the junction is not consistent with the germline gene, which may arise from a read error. The CDR3 is CASGEEGNSRTNEKLFF. CDR3 DNA: TGTGCCAGCGGTGAAGAAGGAAACAGCAGAACTAATGAAAAACTGTTTTTT. V and J are TRBV2 and TRBJ1-4; D gene unclear. Germline CDR1 reads SNHLY; CDR2 reads FYNNEI. The CDR3 is made up of 17 amino acids.

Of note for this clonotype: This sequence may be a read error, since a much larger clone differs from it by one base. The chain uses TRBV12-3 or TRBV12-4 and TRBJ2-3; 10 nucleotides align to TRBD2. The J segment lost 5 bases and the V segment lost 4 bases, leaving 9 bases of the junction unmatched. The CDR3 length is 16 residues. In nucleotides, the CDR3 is TGTGCCAGCAGTTGGGTAGCGGGGGGACTGGGAGATACGCAGTATTTT. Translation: CASSWVAGGLGDTQYF.

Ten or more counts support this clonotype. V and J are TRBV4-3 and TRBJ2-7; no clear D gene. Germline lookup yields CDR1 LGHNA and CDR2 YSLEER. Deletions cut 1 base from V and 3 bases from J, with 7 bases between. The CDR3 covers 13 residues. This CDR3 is CASSQVDGYEQYF. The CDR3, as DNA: TGCGCCAGCAGCCAAGTTGACGGCTACGAGCAGTACTTC.

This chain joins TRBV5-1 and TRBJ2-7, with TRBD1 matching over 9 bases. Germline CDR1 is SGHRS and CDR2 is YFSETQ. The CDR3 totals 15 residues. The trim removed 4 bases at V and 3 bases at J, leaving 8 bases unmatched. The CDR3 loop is CASSERQGENYEQYF. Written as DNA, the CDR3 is TGCGCCAGCAGCGAACGACAGGGGGAGAACTACGAGCAGTACTTC. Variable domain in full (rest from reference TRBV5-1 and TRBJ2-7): KAGVTQTPRYLIKTRGQQVTLSCSPISGHRSVSWYQQTPGQGLQFLFEYFSETQRNKGNFPGRFSGRQFSNSRSEMNVSTLELGDSALYLCASSERQGENYEQYFGPGTRLTVT.

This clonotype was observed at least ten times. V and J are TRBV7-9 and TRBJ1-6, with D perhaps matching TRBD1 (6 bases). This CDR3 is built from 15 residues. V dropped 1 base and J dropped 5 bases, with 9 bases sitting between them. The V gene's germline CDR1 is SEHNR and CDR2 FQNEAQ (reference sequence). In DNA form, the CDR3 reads TGTGCCAGCAGCTTAGGGACAGTCCATAATTCACCCCTCCACTTT. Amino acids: CASSLGTVHNSPLHF.

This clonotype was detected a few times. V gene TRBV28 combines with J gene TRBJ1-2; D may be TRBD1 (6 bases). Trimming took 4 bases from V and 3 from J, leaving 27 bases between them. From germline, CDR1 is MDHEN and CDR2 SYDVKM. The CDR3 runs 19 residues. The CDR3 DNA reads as TGTGCCAGCAGTTCCCCTCGGACAGACGGCCCCGGGGGGTACTATGGCTACACCTTC. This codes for CASSSPRTDGPGGYYGYTF.

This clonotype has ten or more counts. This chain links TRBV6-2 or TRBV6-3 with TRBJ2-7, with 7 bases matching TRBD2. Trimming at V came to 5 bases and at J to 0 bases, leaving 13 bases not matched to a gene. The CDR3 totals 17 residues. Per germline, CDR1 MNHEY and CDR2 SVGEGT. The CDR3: CASSHQLRGTASYEQYF. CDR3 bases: TGTGCCAGCAGTCATCAATTGCGGGGGACTGCCTCCTACGAGCAGTACTTC.

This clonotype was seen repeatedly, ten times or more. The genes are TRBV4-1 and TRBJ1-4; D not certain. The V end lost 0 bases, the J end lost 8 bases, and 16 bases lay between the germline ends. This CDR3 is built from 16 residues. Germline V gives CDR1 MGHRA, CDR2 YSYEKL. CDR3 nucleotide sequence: TGCGCCAGCAGCCAAGATCGGGGTCTTCCTCGGGAAAAACTGTTTTTT. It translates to CASSQDRGLPREKLFF.

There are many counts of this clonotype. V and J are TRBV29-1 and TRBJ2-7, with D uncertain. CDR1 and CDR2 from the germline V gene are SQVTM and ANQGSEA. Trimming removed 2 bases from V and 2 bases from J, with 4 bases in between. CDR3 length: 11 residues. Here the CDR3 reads CSVERAYEQYF. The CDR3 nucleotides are TGCAGCGTTGAACGTGCCTACGAGCAGTACTTC.

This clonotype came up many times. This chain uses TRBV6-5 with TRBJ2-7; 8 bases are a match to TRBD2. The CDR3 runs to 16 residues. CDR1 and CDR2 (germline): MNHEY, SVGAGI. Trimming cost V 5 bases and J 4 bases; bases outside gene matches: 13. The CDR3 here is CASSPLPRLALYEQYF. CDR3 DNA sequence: TGTGCCAGCAGTCCTCTCCCCCGACTAGCGCTGTACGAGCAGTACTTC.

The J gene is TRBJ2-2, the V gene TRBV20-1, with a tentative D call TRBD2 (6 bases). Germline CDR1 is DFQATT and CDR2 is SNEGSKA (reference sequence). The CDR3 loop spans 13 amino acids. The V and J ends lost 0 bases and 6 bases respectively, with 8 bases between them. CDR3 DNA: TGCAGTGCTAGAGAACTAGCTGCCGGGGAGCTGTTTTTT. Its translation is CSARELAAGELFF.

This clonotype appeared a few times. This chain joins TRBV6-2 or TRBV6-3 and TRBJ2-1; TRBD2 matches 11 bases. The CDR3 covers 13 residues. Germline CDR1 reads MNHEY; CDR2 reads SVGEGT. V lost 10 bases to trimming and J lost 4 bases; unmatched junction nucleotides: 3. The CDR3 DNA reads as TGTGCCACCGTAGCGGGGGGGTACAATGAGCAGTTCTTC. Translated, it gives CATVAGGYNEQFF.

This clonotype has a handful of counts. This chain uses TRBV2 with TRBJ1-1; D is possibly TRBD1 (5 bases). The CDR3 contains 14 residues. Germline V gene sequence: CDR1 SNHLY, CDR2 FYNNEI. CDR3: CAPAVVGGGTEAFF. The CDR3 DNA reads TGTGCTCCAGCAGTCGTCGGTGGGGGCACTGAAGCTTTCTTT.

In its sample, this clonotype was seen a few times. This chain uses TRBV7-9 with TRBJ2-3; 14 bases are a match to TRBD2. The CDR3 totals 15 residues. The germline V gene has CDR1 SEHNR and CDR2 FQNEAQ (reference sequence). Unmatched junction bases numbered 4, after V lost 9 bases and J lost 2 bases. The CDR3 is CASGTSGGPTDTQYF. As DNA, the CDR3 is TGTGCCAGTGGGACTAGCGGGGGCCCCACAGATACGCAGTATTTT.